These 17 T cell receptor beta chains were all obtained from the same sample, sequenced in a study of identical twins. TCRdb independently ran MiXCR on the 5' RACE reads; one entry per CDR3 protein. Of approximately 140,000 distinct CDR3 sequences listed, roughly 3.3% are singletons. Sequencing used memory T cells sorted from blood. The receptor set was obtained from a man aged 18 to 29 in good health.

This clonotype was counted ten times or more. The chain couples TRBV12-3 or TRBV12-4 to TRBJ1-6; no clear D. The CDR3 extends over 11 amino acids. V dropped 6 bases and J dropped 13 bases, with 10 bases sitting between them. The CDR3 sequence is CASSTKGPLHF. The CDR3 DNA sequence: TGTGCCAGCAGCACAAAAGGGCCCCTCCACTTT.

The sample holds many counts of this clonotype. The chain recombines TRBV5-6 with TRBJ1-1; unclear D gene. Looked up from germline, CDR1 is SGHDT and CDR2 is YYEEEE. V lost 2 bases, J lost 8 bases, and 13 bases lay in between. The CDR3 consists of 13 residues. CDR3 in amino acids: CASSFNSMAEAFF. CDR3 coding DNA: TGTGCCAGCAGCTTTAACTCTATGGCGGAAGCTTTCTTT.

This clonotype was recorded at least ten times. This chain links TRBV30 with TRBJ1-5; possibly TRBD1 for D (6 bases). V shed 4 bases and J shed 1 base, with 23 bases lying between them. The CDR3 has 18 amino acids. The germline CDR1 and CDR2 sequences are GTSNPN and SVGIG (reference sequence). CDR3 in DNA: TGTGCCTGGACCCCAGGACAGACGAAAGTACGGAGCAATCAGCCCCAGCATTTT. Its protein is CAWTPGQTKVRSNQPQHF.

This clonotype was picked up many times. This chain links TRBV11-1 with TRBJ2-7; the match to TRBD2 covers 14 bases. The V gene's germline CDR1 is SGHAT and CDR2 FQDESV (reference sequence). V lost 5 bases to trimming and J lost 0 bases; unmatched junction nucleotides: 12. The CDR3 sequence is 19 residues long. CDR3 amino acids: CASSPGTSGRRGHSYEQYF. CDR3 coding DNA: TGTGCCAGCAGCCCTGGGACTAGCGGGAGAAGAGGTCACTCCTACGAGCAGTACTTC.

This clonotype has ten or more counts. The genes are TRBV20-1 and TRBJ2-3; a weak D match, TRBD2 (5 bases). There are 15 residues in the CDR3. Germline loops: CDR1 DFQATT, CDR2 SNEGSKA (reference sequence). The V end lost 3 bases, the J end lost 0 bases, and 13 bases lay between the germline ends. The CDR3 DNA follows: TGCAGTGCTAGGGCAGACTACCCGAGCACAGATACGCAGTATTTT. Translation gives CSARADYPSTDTQYF.

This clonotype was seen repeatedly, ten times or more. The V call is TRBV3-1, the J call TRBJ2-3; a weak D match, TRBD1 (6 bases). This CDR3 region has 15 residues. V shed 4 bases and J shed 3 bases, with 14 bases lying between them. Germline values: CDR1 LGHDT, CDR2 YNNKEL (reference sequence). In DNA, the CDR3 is TGTGCCAGCAGCCTTGACAGGATGAGGACAGATACGCAGTATTTT. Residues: CASSLDRMRTDTQYF.

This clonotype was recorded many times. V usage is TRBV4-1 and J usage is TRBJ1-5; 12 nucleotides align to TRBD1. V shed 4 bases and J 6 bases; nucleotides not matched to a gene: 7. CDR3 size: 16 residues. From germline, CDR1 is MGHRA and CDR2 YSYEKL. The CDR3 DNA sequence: TGCGCCAGCAGCCTCGGGACAGGGGGCGCAATTCAGCCCCAGCATTTT. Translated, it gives CASSLGTGGAIQPQHF.

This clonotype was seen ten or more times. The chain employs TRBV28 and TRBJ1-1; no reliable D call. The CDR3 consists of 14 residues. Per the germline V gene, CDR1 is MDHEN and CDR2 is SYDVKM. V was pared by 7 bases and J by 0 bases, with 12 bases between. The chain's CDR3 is CASTLQTMNTEAFF. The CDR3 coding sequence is TGTGCCAGCACCTTACAGACGATGAACACTGAAGCTTTCTTT.

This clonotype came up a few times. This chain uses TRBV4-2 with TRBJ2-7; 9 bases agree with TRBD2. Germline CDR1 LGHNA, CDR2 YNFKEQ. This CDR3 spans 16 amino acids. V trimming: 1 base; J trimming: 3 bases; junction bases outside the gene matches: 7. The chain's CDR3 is CASSQVSGREGYEQYV. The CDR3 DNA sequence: TGTGCCAGCAGCCAAGTTTCTGGGCGGGAGGGCTACGAGCAGTACGTC.

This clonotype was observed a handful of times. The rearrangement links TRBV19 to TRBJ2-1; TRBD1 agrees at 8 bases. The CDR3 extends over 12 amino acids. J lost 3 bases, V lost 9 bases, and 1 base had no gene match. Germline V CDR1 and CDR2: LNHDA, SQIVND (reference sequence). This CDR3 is CASGQGYNEQFF. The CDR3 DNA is TGTGCCAGCGGACAGGGCTACAATGAGCAGTTCTTC.

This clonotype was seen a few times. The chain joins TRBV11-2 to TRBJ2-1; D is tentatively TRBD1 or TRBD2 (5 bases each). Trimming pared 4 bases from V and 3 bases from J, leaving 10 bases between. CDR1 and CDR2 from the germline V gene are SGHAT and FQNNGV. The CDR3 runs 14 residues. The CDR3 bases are TGTGCCAGCAGCTACGGGACCCACTACAATGAGCAGTTCTTC. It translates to CASSYGTHYNEQFF.

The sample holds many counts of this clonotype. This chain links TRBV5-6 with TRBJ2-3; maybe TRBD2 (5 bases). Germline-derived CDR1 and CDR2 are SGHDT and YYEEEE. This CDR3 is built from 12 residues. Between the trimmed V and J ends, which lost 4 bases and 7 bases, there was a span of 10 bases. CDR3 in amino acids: CASSPGFNTQYF. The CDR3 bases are TGTGCCAGCAGCCCGGGATTCAATACGCAGTATTTT.

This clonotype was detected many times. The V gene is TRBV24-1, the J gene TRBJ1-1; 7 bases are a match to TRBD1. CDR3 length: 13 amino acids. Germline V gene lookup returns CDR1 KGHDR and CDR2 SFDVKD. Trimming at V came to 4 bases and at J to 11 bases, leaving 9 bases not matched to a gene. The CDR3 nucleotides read TGTGCCACCAGTGAACTAACGACAGGGCGGGCTTTCTTT. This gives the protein CATSELTTGRAFF.

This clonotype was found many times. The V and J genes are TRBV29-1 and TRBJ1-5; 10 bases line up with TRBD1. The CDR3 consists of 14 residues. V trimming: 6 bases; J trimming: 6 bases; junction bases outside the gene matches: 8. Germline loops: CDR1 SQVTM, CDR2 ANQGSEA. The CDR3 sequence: CSVTETGGSQPQHF. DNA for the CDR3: TGCAGCGTGACGGAGACAGGGGGCTCTCAGCCCCAGCATTTT.

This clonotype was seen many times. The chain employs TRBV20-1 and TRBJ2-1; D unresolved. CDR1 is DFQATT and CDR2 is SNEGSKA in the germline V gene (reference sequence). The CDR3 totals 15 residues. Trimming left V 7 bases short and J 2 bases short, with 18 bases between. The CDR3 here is CSDPPPRGPYNEQFF. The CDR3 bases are TGCAGTGACCCACCCCCCCGAGGCCCCTACAATGAGCAGTTCTTC.

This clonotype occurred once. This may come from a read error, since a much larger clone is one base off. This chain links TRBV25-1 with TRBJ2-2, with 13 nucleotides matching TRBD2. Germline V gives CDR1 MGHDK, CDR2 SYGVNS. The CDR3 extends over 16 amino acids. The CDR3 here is CASRGGTSGATGQLFF. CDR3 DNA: TGTGCCAGCAGGGGAGGGACTAGCGGGGCCACCGGGCAGCTGTTTTTT.

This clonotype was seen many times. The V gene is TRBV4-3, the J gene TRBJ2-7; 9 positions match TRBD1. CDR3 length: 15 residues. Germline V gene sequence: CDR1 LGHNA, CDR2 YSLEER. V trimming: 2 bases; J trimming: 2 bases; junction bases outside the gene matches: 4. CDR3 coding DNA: TGCGCCAGCAGCCAAAGTCGGACAGGGGCCTACGAGCAGTACTTC. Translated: CASSQSRTGAYEQYF.